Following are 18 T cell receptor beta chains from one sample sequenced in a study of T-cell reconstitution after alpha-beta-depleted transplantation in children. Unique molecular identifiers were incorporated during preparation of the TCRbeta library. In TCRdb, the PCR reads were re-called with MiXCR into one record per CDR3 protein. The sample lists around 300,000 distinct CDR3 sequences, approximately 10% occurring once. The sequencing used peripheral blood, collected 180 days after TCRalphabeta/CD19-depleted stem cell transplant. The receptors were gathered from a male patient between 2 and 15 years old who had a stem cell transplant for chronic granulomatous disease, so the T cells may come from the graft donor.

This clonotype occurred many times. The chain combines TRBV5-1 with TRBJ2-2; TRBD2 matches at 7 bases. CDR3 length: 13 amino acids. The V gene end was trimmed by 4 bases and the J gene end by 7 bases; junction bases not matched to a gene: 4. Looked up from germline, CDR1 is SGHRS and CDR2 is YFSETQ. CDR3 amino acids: CASSRGDFGELFF. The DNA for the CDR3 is TGCGCCAGCAGCCGGGGGGACTTCGGGGAGCTGTTTTTT.

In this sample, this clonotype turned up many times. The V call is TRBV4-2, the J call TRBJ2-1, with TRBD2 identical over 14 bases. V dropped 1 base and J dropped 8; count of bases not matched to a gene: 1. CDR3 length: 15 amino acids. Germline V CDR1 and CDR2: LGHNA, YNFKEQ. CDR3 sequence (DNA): TGTGCCAGCAGCCAAGGGACTAGCGGGGGGTATGAGCAGTTCTTC. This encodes CASSQGTSGGYEQFF.

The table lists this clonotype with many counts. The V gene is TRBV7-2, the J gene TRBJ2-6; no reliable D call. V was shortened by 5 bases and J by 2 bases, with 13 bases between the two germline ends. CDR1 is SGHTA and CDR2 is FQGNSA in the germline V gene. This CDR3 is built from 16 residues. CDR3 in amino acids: CASSPAGPTGANVLTF. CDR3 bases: TGTGCCAGCAGCCCAGCCGGCCCAACTGGGGCCAACGTCCTGACTTTC.

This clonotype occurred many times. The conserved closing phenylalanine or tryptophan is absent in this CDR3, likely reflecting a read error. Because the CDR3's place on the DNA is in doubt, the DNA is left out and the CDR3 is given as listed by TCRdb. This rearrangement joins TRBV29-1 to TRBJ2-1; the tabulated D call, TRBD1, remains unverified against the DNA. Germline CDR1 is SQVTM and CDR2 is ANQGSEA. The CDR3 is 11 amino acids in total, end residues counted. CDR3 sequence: CSVEPGQNAVM.

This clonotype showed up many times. CDR3 region: CASSLVSPGNEQFF. CDR3 in DNA: TGTGCCAGCAGCTTAGTGAGCCCGGGAAATGAGCAGTTCTTC. The chain combines TRBV7-6 with TRBJ2-1; possibly TRBD2 for D (5 bases). CDR1 is SGHVS, CDR2 FNYEAQ, per germline. This CDR3 is built from 14 residues. Trimming left V 1 base short and J 7 bases short, with 11 bases between.

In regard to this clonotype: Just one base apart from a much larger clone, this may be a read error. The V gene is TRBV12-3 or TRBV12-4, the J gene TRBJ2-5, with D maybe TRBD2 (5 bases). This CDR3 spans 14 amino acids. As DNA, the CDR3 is TGTGCCAGCAGTTTAATTGCCGGTGGGGAGACCCGGTACTTC. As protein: CASSLIAGGETRYF.

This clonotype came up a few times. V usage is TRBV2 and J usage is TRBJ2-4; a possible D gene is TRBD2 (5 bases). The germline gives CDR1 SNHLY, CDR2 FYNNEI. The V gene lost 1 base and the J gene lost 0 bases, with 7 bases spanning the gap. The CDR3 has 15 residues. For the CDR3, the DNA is TGTGCCAGCAGTGAAGGAGGGTCAGCCAAAAACATTCAGTACTTC. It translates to CASSEGGSAKNIQYF. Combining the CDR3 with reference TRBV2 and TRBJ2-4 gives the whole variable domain EPEVTQTPSHQVTQMGQEVILRCVPISNHLYFYWYRQILGQKVEFLVSFYNNEISEKSEIFDDQFSVERPDGSNFTLKIRSTKLEDSAMYFCASSEGGSAKNIQYFGAGTRLSVL.

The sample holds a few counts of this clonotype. The CDR3 sequence: CASSPAGTGGSGYTF. CDR3 sequence (DNA): TGTGCCAGCAGCCCCGCCGGGACAGGGGGCTCTGGCTACACCTTC. The rearrangement joins TRBV7-9 to TRBJ1-2, with 12 bases lining up with TRBD1. Per the germline V gene, CDR1 is SEHNR and CDR2 is FQNEAQ (reference sequence). The CDR3 length is 15 residues. V lost 5 bases to trimming and J lost 7 bases; unmatched junction nucleotides: 8. Variable domain in full (rest from reference TRBV7-9 and TRBJ1-2): DTGVSQNPRHKITKRGQNVTFRCDPISEHNRLYWYRQTLGQGPEFLTYFQNEAQLEKSRLLSDRFSAERPKGSFSTLEIQRTEQGDSAMYLCASSPAGTGGSGYTFGSGTRLTVV.

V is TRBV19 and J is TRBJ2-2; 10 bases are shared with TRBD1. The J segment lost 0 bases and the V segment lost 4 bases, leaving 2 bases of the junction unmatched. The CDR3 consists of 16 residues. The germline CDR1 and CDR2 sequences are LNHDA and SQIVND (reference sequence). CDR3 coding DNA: TGTGCCAGTAGTAGCGGGACAGGGGCGAACACCGGGGAGCTGTTTTTT. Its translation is CASSSGTGANTGELFF.

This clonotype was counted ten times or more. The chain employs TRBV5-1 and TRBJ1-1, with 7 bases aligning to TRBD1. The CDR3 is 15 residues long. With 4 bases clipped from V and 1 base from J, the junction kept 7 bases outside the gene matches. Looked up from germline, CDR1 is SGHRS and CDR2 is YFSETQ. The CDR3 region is CASSPAGTANTEAFF. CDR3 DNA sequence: TGCGCCAGCAGCCCAGCCGGGACAGCGAACACTGAAGCTTTCTTT.

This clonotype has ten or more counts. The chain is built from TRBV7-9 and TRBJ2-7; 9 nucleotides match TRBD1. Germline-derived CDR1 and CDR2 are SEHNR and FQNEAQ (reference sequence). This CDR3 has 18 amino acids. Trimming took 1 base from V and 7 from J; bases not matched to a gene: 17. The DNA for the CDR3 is TGTGCCAGCAGCTTAGTGGTTCCACAGGGGGCGTGGAGAGAAGAGCAGTACTTC. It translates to CASSLVVPQGAWREEQYF.

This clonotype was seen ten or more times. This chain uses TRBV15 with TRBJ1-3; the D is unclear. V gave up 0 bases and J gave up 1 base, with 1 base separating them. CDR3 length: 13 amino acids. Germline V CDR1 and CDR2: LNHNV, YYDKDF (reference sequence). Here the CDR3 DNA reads TGTGCCACCAGCAGAGATTCTGGAAACACCATATATTTT. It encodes CATSRDSGNTIYF.

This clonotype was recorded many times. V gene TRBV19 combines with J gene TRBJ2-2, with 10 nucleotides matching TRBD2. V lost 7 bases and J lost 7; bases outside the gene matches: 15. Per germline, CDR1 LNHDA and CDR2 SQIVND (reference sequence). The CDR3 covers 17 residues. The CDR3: CASMEEALAGVVGELFF. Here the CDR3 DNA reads TGTGCCAGTATGGAGGAAGCGCTAGCGGGAGTGGTCGGGGAGCTGTTTTTT.

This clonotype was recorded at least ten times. The CDR3 reads CASSKGGPSSYEQYF. The CDR3 nucleotides are TGTGCCAGCAGTAAAGGGGGCCCTAGCTCCTACGAGCAGTACTTC. V is TRBV7-2 and J is TRBJ2-7; TRBD1 matches 7 bases. The ends lost 6 bases at V and 0 bases at J; junction bases unmatched: 8. CDR3 length equals 15 residues. Germline CDR1 SGHTA, CDR2 FQGNSA. The full variable domain, rest sourced from reference TRBV7-2 and TRBJ2-7, is GAGVSQSPSNKVTEKGKDVELRCDPISGHTALYWYRQSLGQGLEFLIYFQGNSAPDKSGLPSDRFSAERTGGSVSTLTIQRTQQEDSAVYLCASSKGGPSSYEQYFGPGTRLTVT.

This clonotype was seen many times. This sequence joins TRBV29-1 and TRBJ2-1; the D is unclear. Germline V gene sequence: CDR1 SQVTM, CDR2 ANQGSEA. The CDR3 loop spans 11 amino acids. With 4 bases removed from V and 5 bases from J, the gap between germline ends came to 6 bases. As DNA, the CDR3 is TGCAGCGTTGCGCTAGACAATGAGCAGTTCTTC. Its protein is CSVALDNEQFF.

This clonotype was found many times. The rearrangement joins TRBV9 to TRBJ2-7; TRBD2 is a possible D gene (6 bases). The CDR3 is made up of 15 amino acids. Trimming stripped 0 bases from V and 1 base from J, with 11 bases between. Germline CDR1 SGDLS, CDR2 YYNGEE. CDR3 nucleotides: TGTGCCAGCAGCGTAGCACCGGGGAGGTCCTACGAGCAGTACTTC. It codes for CASSVAPGRSYEQYF.

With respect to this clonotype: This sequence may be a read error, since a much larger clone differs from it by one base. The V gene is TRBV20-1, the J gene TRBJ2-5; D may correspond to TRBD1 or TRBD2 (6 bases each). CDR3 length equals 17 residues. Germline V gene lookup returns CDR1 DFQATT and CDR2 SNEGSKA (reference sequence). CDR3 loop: CSARDLSRLGRQETQHF. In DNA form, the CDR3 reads TGCAGTGCTAGAGATCTCAGTCGACTAGGTAGACAGGAGACCCAGCACTTC.

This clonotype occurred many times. CDR3 coding DNA: TGTGCCAGCAGTTTGACAGGGGGCAGAACGGGTCAGCCCCAGCATTTT. Translation: CASSLTGGRTGQPQHF. This sequence joins TRBV12-3 or TRBV12-4 and TRBJ1-5; 10 bases agree with TRBD1. With 3 bases clipped from V and 6 bases from J, the junction kept 8 bases outside the gene matches. The CDR3 sequence is 16 residues long.